These T cell receptor beta chains were read from a single sample in a study of OX40 agonist ivuxolimab in advanced cancers. The protocol was immunoSEQ multiplex PCR, while the TCRdb copy is restricted to in-frame clones and leaves out a portion. The sample holds around 57,000 clones, approximately 92% seen once. The material sequenced was CD4+ or CD8+ T cells sorted from blood, taken in a trial of the OX40 agonist ivuxolimab. The source is an adult with an advanced solid tumor such as melanoma, head and neck, liver or kidney cancer. Both conserved end residues are part of each CDR3. Fields, in order: clone size, D gene, V gene, J gene, CDR3 protein, CDR3 DNA. The D gene is left open where the match is weak. A clone size is listed for some rows: how often the clone was seen (once, few, many), or a class if it is expanded.

clone size: -
D gene: -
V gene: TRBV7-9
J gene: TRBJ2-3
CDR3 protein: CASSVSNTQYF
CDR3 DNA: TGTGCCAGCAGCGTATCAAATACGCAGTATTTT

clone size: -
D gene: -
V gene: TRBV30
J gene: TRBJ2-5
CDR3 protein: CAWSSETQYF
CDR3 DNA: TGTGCCTGGAGTTCAGAGACCCAGTACTTC

clone size: -
D gene: -
V gene: TRBV30
J gene: TRBJ1-1
CDR3 protein: CAWSGSPGPEAFF
CDR3 DNA: TGTGCCTGGAGTGGAAGTCCAGGGCCTGAAGCTTTCTTT

clone size: once
D gene: -
V gene: TRBV28
J gene: TRBJ1-2
CDR3 protein: CASSSPRGYTF
CDR3 DNA: TGTGCCAGCAGTTCCCCTAGAGGCTACACCTTC

clone size: -
D gene: -
V gene: TRBV4-3
J gene: TRBJ1-2
CDR3 protein: CASSQGEFNYGYTF
CDR3 DNA: TGCGCCAGCAGCCAAGGCGAATTTAACTATGGCTACACCTTC

clone size: -
D gene: -
V gene: TRBV9
J gene: TRBJ2-3
CDR3 protein: CASSVGDTQYF
CDR3 DNA: TGTGCCAGCAGCGTAGGGGATACGCAGTATTTT

clone size: once
D gene: TRBD1
V gene: TRBV7-9
J gene: TRBJ1-4
CDR3 protein: CASSWTGEKLFF
CDR3 DNA: TGTGCCAGCAGCTGGACAGGAGAAAAACTGTTTTTT

clone size: -
D gene: TRBD2
V gene: TRBV7-6
J gene: TRBJ2-7
CDR3 protein: CASSSLAASYEQYF
CDR3 DNA: TGTGCCAGCAGCAGTCTAGCGGCTTCCTACGAGCAGTACTTC

clone size: -
D gene: TRBD1
V gene: TRBV5-1
J gene: TRBJ1-1
CDR3 protein: CASSNSGGGTEAFF
CDR3 DNA: TGCGCCAGCAGTAATTCAGGGGGAGGGACTGAAGCTTTCTTT

clone size: -
D gene: TRBD2
V gene: TRBV11-1
J gene: TRBJ2-3
CDR3 protein: CASSYKIAGSTDTQYF
CDR3 DNA: TGTGCCAGCAGCTACAAAATAGCGGGGAGCACAGATACGCAGTATTTT

clone size: -
D gene: -
V gene: TRBV6-5
J gene: TRBJ2-7
CDR3 protein: CASTLWQGTYEQYF
CDR3 DNA: TGTGCCAGCACCTTATGGCAGGGGACCTACGAGCAGTACTTC

clone size: -
D gene: -
V gene: TRBV4-2
J gene: TRBJ2-3
CDR3 protein: CASSQDGPDTQYF
CDR3 DNA: TGTGCCAGCAGCCAAGACGGCCCAGATACGCAGTATTTT

clone size: -
D gene: -
V gene: TRBV6-5
J gene: TRBJ1-5
CDR3 protein: CASRPLDRPNQPQHF
CDR3 DNA: TGTGCCAGCAGACCTCTCGACAGGCCCAATCAGCCCCAGCATTTT

clone size: -
D gene: TRBD2
V gene: TRBV9
J gene: TRBJ2-1
CDR3 protein: CASSGLAGGPGNEQFF
CDR3 DNA: TGTGCCAGCAGCGGGCTAGCGGGAGGGCCAGGGAATGAGCAGTTCTTC

clone size: few
D gene: TRBD1
V gene: TRBV9
J gene: TRBJ1-1
CDR3 protein: CASSPIGQGTTEAFF
CDR3 DNA: TGTGCCAGCAGCCCGATAGGACAGGGGACCACTGAAGCTTTCTTT

clone size: -
D gene: -
V gene: TRBV2
J gene: TRBJ1-5
CDR3 protein: CASSTYSNQPQHF
CDR3 DNA: TGTGCCAGCAGTACGTATAGCAATCAGCCCCAGCATTTT

clone size: -
D gene: -
V gene: TRBV27
J gene: TRBJ2-5
CDR3 protein: CASSLASGLGETQYF
CDR3 DNA: TGTGCCAGCAGTTTGGCCTCCGGGTTGGGAGAGACCCAGTACTTC

clone size: -
D gene: -
V gene: TRBV5-5
J gene: TRBJ1-5
CDR3 protein: CASSLMQGADQPQHF
CDR3 DNA: TGTGCCAGCAGCTTGATGCAGGGAGCGGATCAGCCCCAGCATTTT

clone size: -
D gene: TRBD2
V gene: TRBV7-9
J gene: TRBJ2-1
CDR3 protein: CASSWAAGGPDEQFF
CDR3 DNA: TGTGCCAGCAGCTGGGCAGCGGGAGGGCCGGATGAGCAGTTCTTC

clone size: -
D gene: -
V gene: TRBV27
J gene: TRBJ2-7
CDR3 protein: CASSLLTESLEQYF
CDR3 DNA: TGTGCCAGCAGTTTACTGACAGAAAGCCTCGAGCAGTACTTC

clone size: -
D gene: -
V gene: TRBV9
J gene: TRBJ1-2
CDR3 protein: CASSVNTENYGYTF
CDR3 DNA: TGTGCCAGCAGCGTCAACACGGAGAACTATGGCTACACCTTC

clone size: -
D gene: TRBD2
V gene: TRBV2
J gene: TRBJ2-7
CDR3 protein: CASRAGDYEQYF
CDR3 DNA: TGTGCCAGCAGGGCGGGGGACTACGAGCAGTACTTC

clone size: -
D gene: -
V gene: TRBV25-1
J gene: TRBJ1-1
CDR3 protein: CASSPHGVWNTEAFF
CDR3 DNA: TGTGCCAGCAGTCCCCACGGGGTGTGGAACACTGAAGCTTTCTTT

clone size: many
D gene: -
V gene: TRBV6-5
J gene: TRBJ1-1
CDR3 protein: CASSPAGANEAFF
CDR3 DNA: TGTGCCAGCAGCCCGGCGGGGGCTAACGAAGCTTTCTTT

clone size: -
D gene: -
V gene: TRBV27
J gene: TRBJ2-1
CDR3 protein: CASRGFGGNEQFF
CDR3 DNA: TGTGCCAGCAGAGGGTTTGGCGGCAATGAGCAGTTCTTC

clone size: -
D gene: -
V gene: TRBV4-1
J gene: TRBJ1-6
CDR3 protein: CASSQGRGPGSPLHF
CDR3 DNA: TGCGCCAGCAGCCAAGGCCGGGGGCCGGGATCACCCCTCCACTTT

clone size: -
D gene: TRBD1
V gene: TRBV30
J gene: TRBJ1-2
CDR3 protein: CAWSETGGGYTF
CDR3 DNA: TGTGCCTGGAGTGAAACAGGGGGCGGCTACACCTTC

clone size: -
D gene: -
V gene: TRBV6-6
J gene: TRBJ2-3
CDR3 protein: CASSPLGGSTDTQYF
CDR3 DNA: TGTGCCAGCAGTCCTTTAGGGGGGAGCACAGATACGCAGTATTTT

clone size: -
D gene: -
V gene: TRBV5-1
J gene: TRBJ2-5
CDR3 protein: CASSFSPLETQYF
CDR3 DNA: TGCGCCAGCAGCTTCTCTCCCTTGGAGACCCAGTACTTC

clone size: few
D gene: -
V gene: TRBV29-1
J gene: TRBJ1-2
CDR3 protein: CSAISYYGYTF
CDR3 DNA: TGCAGCGCCATTTCTTACTATGGCTACACCTTC

clone size: -
D gene: -
V gene: TRBV27
J gene: TRBJ2-2
CDR3 protein: CASSFHTGELFF
CDR3 DNA: TGTGCCAGCAGCTTTCACACCGGGGAGCTGTTTTTT

clone size: -
D gene: -
V gene: TRBV4-1
J gene: TRBJ1-1
CDR3 protein: CASSQANEAFF
CDR3 DNA: TGCGCCAGCAGCCAAGCAAACGAAGCTTTCTTT

clone size: -
D gene: TRBD2
V gene: TRBV4-3
J gene: TRBJ2-3
CDR3 protein: CASSLTSGGQDTQYF
CDR3 DNA: TGCGCCAGCAGCCTGACTAGCGGGGGGCAAGATACGCAGTATTTT

clone size: -
D gene: TRBD1
V gene: TRBV2
J gene: TRBJ1-4
CDR3 protein: CASAEGGGHNEKLFF
CDR3 DNA: TGTGCCAGCGCCGAAGGAGGGGGCCATAATGAAAAACTGTTTTTT

clone size: -
D gene: -
V gene: TRBV30
J gene: TRBJ1-2
CDR3 protein: CAWSMGGYGYTF
CDR3 DNA: TGTGCCTGGAGCATGGGGGGTTACGGCTACACCTTC

clone size: -
D gene: TRBD2
V gene: TRBV6-1
J gene: TRBJ2-3
CDR3 protein: CASSEWLGLAGASTDTQYF
CDR3 DNA: TGTGCCAGCAGTGAGTGGCTCGGACTAGCGGGAGCCTCCACAGATACGCAGTATTTT

clone size: -
D gene: -
V gene: TRBV6-5
J gene: TRBJ2-7
CDR3 protein: CASSYSFGAEQYF
CDR3 DNA: TGTGCCAGCAGTTACTCTTTTGGGGCCGAGCAGTACTTC

clone size: -
D gene: TRBD1
V gene: TRBV19
J gene: TRBJ2-7
CDR3 protein: CASSGGQGSYEQYF
CDR3 DNA: TGTGCCAGTAGTGGGGGACAGGGGTCCTACGAGCAGTACTTC

clone size: -
D gene: -
V gene: TRBV19
J gene: TRBJ1-1
CDR3 protein: CASSIQVLLSTEAFF
CDR3 DNA: TGTGCCAGTAGTATACAGGTACTCTTGAGCACTGAAGCTTTCTTT

clone size: -
D gene: -
V gene: TRBV19
J gene: TRBJ2-3
CDR3 protein: CASSIVRSSAQYF
CDR3 DNA: TGTGCCAGTAGTATAGTCCGTAGTTCCGCGCAGTATTTT

clone size: -
D gene: TRBD1
V gene: TRBV7-3
J gene: TRBJ2-3
CDR3 protein: CASSWTGADTDTQYF
CDR3 DNA: TGTGCCAGCAGCTGGACAGGGGCTGACACAGATACGCAGTATTTT

clone size: -
D gene: -
V gene: TRBV25-1
J gene: TRBJ1-1
CDR3 protein: CASSVSTEAFF
CDR3 DNA: TGTGCCAGCAGTGTTTCCACTGAAGCTTTCTTT

clone size: -
D gene: -
V gene: TRBV1
J gene: TRBJ1-1
CDR3 protein: CTSSQEWELMNTEAFF
CDR3 DNA: TGCACCAGCAGCCAAGAGTGGGAACTCATGAACACTGAAGCTTTCTTT

clone size: -
D gene: -
V gene: TRBV13
J gene: TRBJ1-6
CDR3 protein: CASSLGWRNNSPLHF
CDR3 DNA: TGTGCCAGCAGCTTAGGTTGGCGGAATAATTCACCCCTCCACTTT

clone size: -
D gene: -
V gene: TRBV27
J gene: TRBJ2-7
CDR3 protein: CASSPSWGPTSYEQYF
CDR3 DNA: TGTGCCAGCAGCCCTAGTTGGGGGCCTACCTCCTACGAGCAGTACTTC

clone size: -
D gene: TRBD2
V gene: TRBV4-3
J gene: TRBJ2-1
CDR3 protein: CASSQGLAGGPYNEQFF
CDR3 DNA: TGCGCCAGCAGCCAGGGACTAGCGGGAGGCCCCTACAATGAGCAGTTCTTC

clone size: -
D gene: TRBD2
V gene: TRBV15
J gene: TRBJ2-7
CDR3 protein: CATSTRGRGLKYEQYF
CDR3 DNA: TGTGCCACCAGCACGCGGGGGAGGGGACTCAAATACGAGCAGTACTTC

clone size: medium-sized
D gene: TRBD1
V gene: TRBV28
J gene: TRBJ1-5
CDR3 protein: CASSPTGDSNQPQHF
CDR3 DNA: TGTGCCAGCAGCCCAACAGGGGATAGCAATCAGCCCCAGCATTTT

clone size: -
D gene: -
V gene: TRBV4-1
J gene: TRBJ2-1
CDR3 protein: CASSQGRRGDLNEQFF
CDR3 DNA: TGCGCCAGCAGCCAAGGGCGGAGAGGGGATCTCAATGAGCAGTTCTTC

clone size: -
D gene: -
V gene: TRBV4-3
J gene: TRBJ1-4
CDR3 protein: CASSQGGIRATNEKLFF
CDR3 DNA: TGCGCCAGCAGCCAAGGAGGGATACGGGCAACTAATGAAAAACTGTTTTTT

clone size: -
D gene: -
V gene: TRBV4-3
J gene: TRBJ1-2
CDR3 protein: CASSQVAGSYGYTF
CDR3 DNA: TGCGCCAGCAGCCAAGTTGCGGGGAGCTATGGCTACACCTTC

clone size: -
D gene: -
V gene: TRBV7-6
J gene: TRBJ2-3
CDR3 protein: CASSLGALEGYAPTDTQYF
CDR3 DNA: TGTGCCAGCAGCTTAGGGGCTCTGGAGGGCTACGCCCCCACAGATACGCAGTATTTT

clone size: -
D gene: -
V gene: TRBV4-2
J gene: TRBJ1-3
CDR3 protein: CASSQDPGDSGNTIYF
CDR3 DNA: TGTGCCAGCAGCCAAGACCCAGGTGACTCTGGAAACACCATATATTTT

clone size: -
D gene: TRBD2
V gene: TRBV28
J gene: TRBJ2-1
CDR3 protein: CASSSSDTSGVYNEQFF
CDR3 DNA: TGTGCCAGCAGTTCGTCTGATACTAGCGGGGTATACAATGAGCAGTTCTTC